Listed below are T cell receptor beta chains from one sample, sequenced in a study of identical twins. TCRdb re-analysed the 5' RACE reads in MiXCR, keeping a single row per CDR3 protein. The sample carries approximately 700,000 distinct CDR3 sequences, roughly 6% recorded once. The sequenced material came from naive T cells sorted from blood. Source of these receptors: a man aged 18 to 30 in good health. CDR3s include the opening cysteine and the closing phenylalanine or tryptophan. The D gene is left open where the match is weak. Clone size is shown for a subset of rows, as once, few, many or a class of expanded clone.

J,V,size,D,CDR3,DNA
TRBJ1-3,TRBV6-1,-,-,CASRPDGQSLSGNTIYF,TGTGCCAGCAGACCCGACGGACAGTCGCTCTCTGGAAACACCATATATTTT
TRBJ2-3,TRBV27,many,TRBD2,CATLGGSDTQYF,TGTGCCACCTTGGGGGGGTCAGATACGCAGTATTTT
TRBJ2-7,TRBV7-2,-,-,CASSLAQGSFPTYEQYF,TGTGCCAGCAGCTTGGCGCAGGGGTCCTTCCCCACCTACGAGCAGTACTTC
TRBJ2-5,TRBV10-3,many,TRBD2,CATEEQAGVAKTQYF,TGTGCCACCGAAGAACAAGCGGGAGTTGCGAAGACCCAGTACTTC
TRBJ2-3,TRBV20-1,many,-,CSARRGFTDTQYF,TGCAGTGCTAGAAGGGGATTCACAGATACGCAGTATTTT
TRBJ1-1,TRBV4-3,few,-,CASSQGEGWLNTEAFF,TGCGCCAGCAGCCAAGGGGAGGGGTGGCTGAACACTGAAGCTTTCTTT
TRBJ2-3,TRBV20-1,few,-,CSAETRTDTQYF,TGCAGTGCGGAGACTCGCACAGATACGCAGTATTTT
TRBJ2-6,TRBV7-2,many,-,CASSLSPIGANVLTF,TGTGCCAGCAGCTTATCTCCAATTGGGGCCAACGTCCTGACTTTC
TRBJ2-7,TRBV20-1,-,-,CSVKAGPPKEEQYF,TGCAGTGTTAAGGCGGGTCCCCCCAAAGAAGAGCAGTACTTC
TRBJ2-5,TRBV12-3/TRBV12-4,-,TRBD1,CASSPTGGTGPTETQYF,TGTGCCAGCAGCCCGACAGGGGGGACAGGGCCGACGGAGACCCAGTACTTC
TRBJ1-1,TRBV7-9,few,-,CASSLDGGNTEAFF,TGTGCCAGCAGCTTAGATGGCGGGAACACTGAAGCTTTCTTT
TRBJ2-4,TRBV12-3/TRBV12-4,-,-,CASSRIGIWRGRDRNIQYF,TGTGCCAGCAGTCGAATCGGTATTTGGCGCGGGCGGGATAGAAACATTCAGTACTTC
TRBJ1-2,TRBV4-3,many,-,CASSQDRVSAGYTF,TGCGCCAGCAGCCAAGATCGGGTCTCGGCGGGCTACACCTTC
TRBJ2-1,TRBV5-1,many,TRBD1,CASSLSGQVGWQQFF,TGCGCCAGCAGCTTGTCGGGACAGGTCGGTTGGCAACAGTTCTTC
TRBJ2-2,TRBV20-1,few,TRBD2,CSARWGGPNTGELFF,TGCAGTGCTCGATGGGGAGGGCCGAACACCGGGGAGCTGTTTTTT
TRBJ2-3,TRBV5-1,many,-,CASSSQEFYSTDTQYF,TGCGCCAGCAGCTCCCAGGAATTCTATAGCACAGATACGCAGTATTTT
TRBJ2-3,TRBV20-1,many,-,CSARDFVGSTDTQYF,TGCAGTGCTAGAGATTTTGTCGGGAGCACAGATACGCAGTATTTT
TRBJ2-7,TRBV7-2,few,-,CASRGTFSYEQYF,TGTGCCAGCAGAGGCACCTTCTCCTACGAGCAGTACTTC
TRBJ2-1,TRBV5-1,-,TRBD2,CASSLGERGSYNEQFF,TGCGCCAGCAGCTTGGGGGAGCGGGGTTCCTACAATGAGCAGTTCTTC
TRBJ2-7,TRBV5-1,many,-,CASSLIGRAGDNSYEQYF,TGCGCCAGCAGCCTCATCGGGCGTGCAGGGGACAACTCCTACGAGCAGTACTTC
TRBJ2-1,TRBV5-1,many,TRBD2,CASSFPSGNSYNEQFF,TGCGCCAGCAGCTTCCCAAGCGGGAACTCCTACAATGAGCAGTTCTTC
TRBJ2-1,TRBV6-1,many,-,CASSGRGVNEQFF,TGTGCCAGCAGCGGAAGGGGTGTTAATGAGCAGTTCTTC
TRBJ2-3,TRBV7-2,many,-,CASSSLARAPTDTQYF,TGTGCCAGCAGCTCCCTAGCGAGGGCCCCCACAGATACGCAGTATTTT
TRBJ2-1,TRBV24-1,-,-,CATSVVGGTEQFF,TGTGCCACCAGTGTGGTTGGCGGGACGGAGCAGTTCTTC
TRBJ2-3,TRBV3-1,-,TRBD1,CASSTRQGTDTQYF,TGTGCCAGCAGCACGCGACAGGGTACAGATACGCAGTATTTT
TRBJ2-7,TRBV6-2/TRBV6-3,few,-,CASNKGLTGFYEQYF,TGTGCCAGCAATAAGGGTCTCACAGGTTTCTACGAGCAGTACTTC
TRBJ1-4,TRBV29-1,many,-,CSGGTPGEKLFF,TGCAGCGGCGGGACCCCGGGTGAAAAACTGTTTTTT
TRBJ2-1,TRBV3-1,few,TRBD2,CASSQAGTSPHEQFF,TGTGCCAGCAGCCAGGCCGGGACTAGCCCCCATGAGCAGTTCTTC
TRBJ2-3,TRBV7-2,-,TRBD1,CASSLAGQGVWDTQYF,TGTGCCAGCAGCTTAGCGGGACAGGGGGTTTGGGATACGCAGTATTTT
TRBJ1-1,TRBV5-6,many,-,CASSFRGGPGFEAFF,TGTGCCAGCAGCTTCAGAGGAGGCCCGGGATTTGAAGCTTTCTTT
TRBJ1-1,TRBV25-1,many,-,CASSEVYGTEAFF,TGTGCCAGCAGTGAAGTTTATGGGACTGAAGCTTTCTTT
TRBJ1-1,TRBV20-1,many,TRBD1,CSARQGAEAFF,TGCAGTGCCAGACAGGGCGCTGAAGCTTTCTTT
TRBJ1-1,TRBV13,-,-,CASSLGRDTQAFF,TGTGCCAGCAGCTTAGGACGAGATACCCAAGCTTTCTTT
TRBJ1-5,TRBV7-9,many,-,CASSPDDQPQHF,TGTGCCAGCAGCCCAGACGATCAGCCCCAGCATTTT
TRBJ2-1,TRBV24-1,many,TRBD2,CATGRDNEQFF,TGTGCCACCGGGAGGGACAATGAGCAGTTCTTC
TRBJ2-1,TRBV29-1,many,-,CSVNQGGIDEQFF,TGCAGCGTTAATCAGGGGGGGATCGATGAGCAGTTCTTC
TRBJ2-5,TRBV5-1,many,-,CASSLAGLEETQYF,TGCGCCAGCAGCTTGGCGGGACTTGAAGAGACCCAGTACTTC
TRBJ2-1,TRBV6-6,many,-,CASSYYRDNEQFF,TGTGCCAGCAGTTATTACCGGGACAATGAGCAGTTCTTC
TRBJ2-7,TRBV7-9,-,-,CASSLENTAVYEQYF,TGTGCCAGCAGCTTAGAGAACACAGCGGTCTACGAGCAGTACTTC
TRBJ2-7,TRBV7-6,-,TRBD2,CASSQKSGSPYEQYF,TGTGCCAGCAGCCAGAAAAGCGGGAGCCCCTACGAGCAGTACTTC
TRBJ2-5,TRBV27,few,-,CASSSTGRAGQETQYF,TGTGCCAGCAGTTCCACAGGTCGGGCGGGGCAAGAGACCCAGTACTTC
TRBJ1-1,TRBV11-2,many,-,CASSFSRNTEAFF,TGTGCCAGCAGCTTTAGCCGGAACACTGAAGCTTTCTTT
TRBJ2-7,TRBV7-2,few,TRBD2,CATSTTGGPYEQYF,TGTGCCACCTCTACGACGGGGGGTCCCTACGAGCAGTACTTC
TRBJ2-5,TRBV25-1,-,TRBD1,CASSATGWEETQYF,TGTGCCAGCAGTGCGACAGGGTGGGAAGAGACCCAGTACTTC
TRBJ1-6,TRBV5-6,-,-,CASSLAFIYDNSPLHF,TGTGCCAGCAGCTTGGCGTTCATTTATGATAATTCACCCCTCCACTTT
TRBJ2-6,TRBV30,-,-,CAFPAFSGANVLTF,TGTGCCTTTCCAGCATTCTCTGGGGCCAACGTCCTGACTTTC
TRBJ2-3,TRBV28,-,TRBD2,CASSKIGTSGDLTDTQYF,TGTGCCAGCAGTAAAATCGGGACTAGCGGGGATCTCACAGATACGCAGTATTTT
TRBJ2-5,TRBV12-3/TRBV12-4,few,TRBD2,CASTARLALQGGVQETQYF,TGTGCCAGCACCGCCAGACTAGCGCTCCAAGGAGGGGTACAAGAGACCCAGTACTTC
TRBJ2-3,TRBV12-3/TRBV12-4,many,TRBD1,CASSLVLQTGRSDTQYF,TGTGCCAGCAGTTTAGTTTTGCAGACAGGGCGGTCAGATACGCAGTATTTT
TRBJ2-7,TRBV20-1,many,-,CSARDGTTSYYEQYF,TGCAGTGCTAGAGATGGGACAACCAGTTACTACGAGCAGTACTTC
TRBJ1-1,TRBV5-1,many,TRBD1,CASSRQDRAEAFF,TGCGCCAGCAGCCGGCAGGACAGGGCTGAAGCTTTCTTT
TRBJ2-1,TRBV29-1,many,TRBD2,CSVIHLGVAGPYNEQFF,TGCAGCGTCATCCACTTGGGGGTAGCGGGACCATACAATGAGCAGTTCTTC
TRBJ1-2,TRBV7-8,few,TRBD1,CASSLGTGGDGYTF,TGTGCCAGCAGCTTAGGGACAGGGGGAGATGGCTACACCTTC
TRBJ2-3,TRBV25-1,few,TRBD2,CASSARGLAGGPGIDTQYF,TGTGCCAGCAGTGCGAGGGGGCTAGCGGGAGGGCCGGGGATAGATACGCAGTATTTT
TRBJ2-7,TRBV5-1,few,TRBD2,CASSLAGGRTSPGEQYF,TGCGCCAGCAGCTTGGCCGGCGGGAGGACCTCCCCTGGCGAGCAGTACTTC
TRBJ1-5,TRBV7-2,many,-,CASGGFQPQHF,TGTGCCAGTGGGGGTTTCCAGCCCCAGCATTTT
TRBJ1-4,TRBV5-1,-,-,CASSYTGMVEKLFF,TGCGCCAGCAGCTACACAGGCATGGTTGAAAAACTGTTTTTT
TRBJ2-1,TRBV5-1,many,TRBD1,CASSLVHPGQFNEQFF,TGCGCCAGCAGCTTGGTCCACCCGGGACAGTTTAATGAGCAGTTCTTC
TRBJ1-3,TRBV30,-,TRBD1,CAWSVGTGGDTIYF,TGTGCCTGGAGTGTGGGGACAGGGGGCGACACCATATATTTT